The T cell receptor beta chain described here comes from a study of T cells after yellow fever vaccination. Across the whole study: Fractions containing few cells were prepared with SMART-Seq v4 Ultra Low Input.

This CDR3 comprises 15 residues. Germline V gives CDR1 MNHEY, CDR2 SVGEGT. Trimming took 5 bases from V and 3 from J; bases not matched to a gene: 9. About this clonotype: The antigen remains undetermined.

TCRdb re-analysed the 5' RACE reads in MiXCR, keeping a single row per CDR3 protein. The sample lists some 160,000 distinct CDR3 sequences, around 7% occurring once. Study results and limitations: Compared with primary, the secondary response was weaker and peaked at day 5, not 15. Researchers noted that a small share of clonotypes showed up in both CD4 and CD8 compartments.

This sample comprised CD4+ T cells sorted from PBMCs, obtained around 5 days after the first yellow fever vaccination. This sequence was found in a man younger than 35 who received the YFV17D yellow fever vaccine. The chain combines TRBV6-2 or TRBV6-3 with TRBJ1-2, with 7 positions matching TRBD1. Here the CDR3 DNA reads TGTGCCAGCAGTCCCGGGACAGCTCCCTACTATGGCTACACCTTC. Protein sequence: CASSPGTAPYYGYTF.